This T cell receptor beta chain stems from a study of vaccination effects on CD4 cells after COVID-19. Antigen-specific CD4+ T cells expanded by the ViraFEST assay with viral peptide pools were then sequenced. Upon completion of under eleven days in culture, CD4+ T cells were isolated. All participants had two doses of either the BNT162b2 or mRNA-1273 vaccine. PBMC were cultured at under 2.5 million per well with around 9.2 IU/ml IL-2 and around 9.2 ug/ml peptides. This CDR3 has 13 amino acids. Trimming shortened V by 0 bases and J by 2 bases, and 5 bases separated the two germline ends. Per the germline V gene, CDR1 is SGDLS and CDR2 is YYNGEE. With respect to this clone: Its specificity is unknown.

Sequencing was performed with immunoSEQ multiplex PCR; in TCRdb, only in-frame clones are kept and a portion is missing. The sample contains about 72,000 clones, approximately 82% of which appear only once. The chain employs TRBV9 and TRBJ2-5; no clear D. The sequencing used CD4+ T cells from PBMCs cultured with HCoV-229E spike peptides, collected after COVID-19 vaccination. This TCR derives from a human donor who received a COVID-19 vaccine. The DNA for the CDR3 is TGTGCCAGCAGCGTAGACCTACAAGAGACCCAGTACTTC. Translation gives CASSVDLQETQYF.